The clone carrying this T cell receptor (beta chain) has a handful of counts. V gave up 4 bases and J gave up 4 bases, with 17 bases separating them. CDR3 length: 16 residues. Per germline, CDR1 SGHAT and CDR2 FQNNGV. Researchers prepared the TCRbeta library using unique molecular identifiers, the study reports. TCRdb recomputed calls from the PCR reads with MiXCR, one row per CDR3 protein. Found here are around 200,000 distinct CDR3 sequences, about 6.4% of them singletons; the top ten hold 3% to 3.5%. The entry originates in a study of T-cell reconstitution after alpha-beta-depleted transplantation in children.

This chain connects TRBV11-2 to TRBJ2-1; D is perhaps TRBD2 (5 bases). Sequencing was performed on PBMCs from the stem cell graft donor, taken from the stem cell graft. The receptor was isolated from a human donor who donated a stem cell graft to a child with Wiskott-Aldrich syndrome. The CDR3 is CASSSPSLVPYNEQFF. The CDR3 nucleotides are TGTGCCAGCAGCTCTCCCTCACTAGTCCCATACAATGAGCAGTTCTTC.